The clone carrying this T cell receptor (beta chain) was observed once. The PCR was carried out with 60 Vbeta primers and 13 Jbeta primers. Assay: immunoSEQ multiplex PCR; the TCRdb copy retains only in-frame clones and omits some. The sample has about 180,000 clones, just under 80% seen once. This entry is derived from a study of cytomegalovirus exposure and HLA in healthy donors. Samples came from healthy bone marrow donors. Looked up from germline, CDR1 is SGHVS and CDR2 is FNYEAQ. The CDR3 covers 17 residues. V was shortened by 4 bases and J by 0 bases, with 18 bases between the two germline ends. Sequencing input: PBMCs. This receptor was identified in a woman in her 30s in good health and CMV-seronegative. The chain uses TRBV7-6 and TRBJ2-5, with D tentatively TRBD2 (6 bases). The CDR3 nucleotides are TGTGCCAGCAGCTGGAAGGGCAGCGGGTGGTACCAAGAGACCCAGTACTTC. Protein sequence: CASSWKGSGWYQETQYF.